A single sample is the source of the 24 T cell receptor beta chains below, sequenced in a study of long-term antiretroviral therapy in people with HIV. The run of the v3.0 immunoSEQ assay was at survey level. Profiling relied on immunoSEQ multiplex PCR, and the TCRdb table lists in-frame clones only, not all of them. The sample shows under 45,000 clones, 85% to 95% of them seen only once. The sequencing used unsorted PBMCs, collected around 9 years after starting antiretroviral therapy. Source of these receptors: a man aged 25-40 years with HIV.

The chain combines TRBV6-1 with TRBJ1-2; 7 bases are a match to TRBD1. The germline V gene encodes CDR1 MNHNS and CDR2 SASEGT. The CDR3 sequence is 14 residues long. Germline trimming cut 8 bases from V and 5 bases from J; bases unmatched to any gene: 11. CDR3: CASARDRDRYGYTF. DNA for the CDR3: TGTGCCAGCGCGAGGGACAGAGACCGATATGGCTACACCTTC.

The chain joins TRBV28 to TRBJ2-5; D gene ambiguous. CDR3 size: 15 residues. Per germline, CDR1 MDHEN and CDR2 SYDVKM. The ends were cut back, 3 bases at V and 1 base at J, with 12 bases in the middle. CDR3 DNA sequence: TGTGCCAGCAGTTTCCGGAAAGGGATCCAAGAGACCCAGTACTTC. Residues: CASSFRKGIQETQYF.

V is TRBV5-4 and J is TRBJ2-7, with D perhaps matching TRBD1 (6 bases). V gave up 5 bases and J gave up 3 bases, with 9 bases separating them. The CDR3 consists of 12 residues. The germline V gene has CDR1 SGHNT and CDR2 YYREEE (reference sequence). The CDR3 DNA reads as TGTGCCAGCAGGACGGACAGCTACGAGCAGTACTTC. Amino acids: CASRTDSYEQYF.

This chain uses TRBV5-1 with TRBJ1-2, with D possibly being TRBD1 (6 bases). The CDR3 is 14 residues long. The germline V gene encodes CDR1 SGHRS and CDR2 YFSETQ. V was pared by 2 bases and J by 3 bases, with 11 bases between. The CDR3 DNA reads as TGCGCCAGCAGCTTTCTCGCAGGGGACTATGGCTACACCTTC. This codes for CASSFLAGDYGYTF.

The rearrangement uses TRBV6-5 and TRBJ2-7; D is uncertain. Trimming left V 4 bases short and J 6 bases short, with 13 bases between. Germline loops: CDR1 MNHEY, CDR2 SVGAGI. CDR3 size: 13 residues. The CDR3 nucleotides read TGTGCCAGCAGTTGGGGTCGCGGCAGCGAGCAGTACTTC. It specifies CASSWGRGSEQYF.

The chain couples TRBV6-5 to TRBJ2-1; maybe TRBD2 (7 bases). The CDR3 sequence is 14 residues long. Trimming left V 5 bases short and J 9 bases short, with 17 bases between. Germline CDR1 MNHEY, CDR2 SVGAGI. CDR3 loop: CASSALGGAGEQFF. As DNA, the CDR3 is TGTGCCAGCAGTGCACTGGGGGGGGCCGGTGAGCAGTTCTTC.

V gene TRBV27 combines with J gene TRBJ2-1; TRBD2 matches at 11 bases. This CDR3 spans 16 amino acids. The germline V gene encodes CDR1 MNHEY and CDR2 SMNVEV (reference sequence). Trimming at V came to 5 bases and at J to 5 bases, leaving 8 bases not matched to a gene. The CDR3 nucleotides read TGTGCCAGCAGTCCTATGATAGCGGGGGGGGACAATGAGCAGTTCTTC. This translates into CASSPMIAGGDNEQFF.

The chain combines TRBV18 with TRBJ1-1, with D hard to call. V shed 3 bases and J shed 1 base, with 9 bases lying between them. The germline gives CDR1 KGHSH, CDR2 LQKENI. The CDR3 contains 14 residues. CDR3 DNA: TGTGCCAGCTCACCTTCCGGTAAGAACACTGAAGCTTTCTTT. Amino acids: CASSPSGKNTEAFF.

The V call is TRBV7-2, the J call TRBJ2-3, with 8 nucleotides matching TRBD2. CDR1 and CDR2 from the germline V gene are SGHTA and FQGNSA. The CDR3 totals 15 residues. Trimming took 5 bases from V and 0 from J; bases not matched to a gene: 4. The CDR3 loop reads CASSPGGGSTDTQYF. The CDR3 region has the DNA TGTGCCAGCAGCCCCGGGGGGGGTAGCACAGATACGCAGTATTTT.

The chain joins TRBV7-9 to TRBJ1-4, with D possibly matching TRBD1 (6 bases). CDR3 length equals 12 residues. The V and J ends lost 6 bases and 11 bases respectively, with 13 bases between them. Germline V gene lookup returns CDR1 SEHNR and CDR2 FQNEAQ (reference sequence). CDR3 in DNA: TGTGCCAGCAGGTCAGGGGTGGAGAAACTGTTTTTT. Its protein is CASRSGVEKLFF.

The J gene is TRBJ1-1, the V gene TRBV7-9; 9 bases are a match to TRBD1. Germline V lookup: CDR1 SEHNR, CDR2 FQNEAQ (reference sequence). There are 15 residues in the CDR3. J lost 1 base, V lost 5 bases, and 5 bases had no gene match. CDR3 in DNA: TGTGCCAGCAGCCGTACGGGACAGGGGAACACTGAAGCTTTCTTT. Amino acid sequence: CASSRTGQGNTEAFF.

The chain carries TRBV5-4 and TRBJ2-1; tentative D call: TRBD1 (6 bases). The CDR3 length is 14 residues. The V gene lost 6 bases and the J gene lost 9 bases, with 19 bases spanning the gap. From germline, CDR1 is SGHNT and CDR2 YYREEE (reference sequence). CDR3 residues: CASTSGGRQGEQFF. CDR3 nucleotide sequence: TGTGCCAGCACCAGTGGGGGCCGGCAGGGTGAGCAGTTCTTC.

Note on this clone: Sequence at one end of the junction differs from germline and may be a read error. The genes are TRBV9 and TRBJ1-2, with a tentative D call TRBD1 (5 bases). The germline V gene encodes CDR1 SGDLS and CDR2 YYNGEE. The CDR3 consists of 15 residues. As DNA, the CDR3 is TGTGCCAGCAGCGCCCCAGCGACAGACTGGGTGGCTATGGCCTTC. The encoded protein is CASSAPATDWVAMAF.

V gene TRBV15 combines with J gene TRBJ2-3; TRBD2 agrees at 13 bases. The germline V gene has CDR1 LNHNV and CDR2 YYDKDF (reference sequence). This CDR3 has 15 residues. V was clipped by 2 bases and J by 4 bases; unmatched bases: 0. DNA for the CDR3: TGTGCCACCAGCAGAACTAGCGGGGGGGCAGATACGCAGTATTTT. Protein sequence: CATSRTSGGADTQYF.

The V and J genes are TRBV6-1 and TRBJ1-3; no clear D gene. Germline lookup yields CDR1 MNHNS and CDR2 SASEGT. CDR3 size: 14 residues. Trimming stripped 5 bases from V and 4 bases from J, with 12 bases between. Written as DNA, the CDR3 is TGTGCCAGCAGTCGTTCCCTGGGCGGAAACACCATATATTTT. This translates into CASSRSLGGNTIYF.

The chain recombines TRBV5-1 with TRBJ2-5; D is undetermined. CDR1 and CDR2 (germline): SGHRS, YFSETQ. The CDR3 loop spans 14 amino acids. V dropped 2 bases and J dropped 2 bases, with 10 bases sitting between them. The CDR3 here is CASSLDRTQETQYF. The CDR3 nucleotides read TGCGCCAGCAGCTTAGACCGAACACAAGAGACCCAGTACTTC.

The genes are TRBV27 and TRBJ1-2, with D tentatively TRBD1 (5 bases). Germline-derived CDR1 and CDR2 are MNHEY and SMNVEV (reference sequence). This CDR3 region has 15 residues. The V gene lost 4 bases and the J gene lost 3 bases, with 15 bases spanning the gap. CDR3 region: CASSSPGRSDYGYTF. The CDR3 DNA sequence: TGTGCCAGCAGTTCCCCAGGGAGGTCAGACTATGGCTACACCTTC.

The chain is built from TRBV7-9 and TRBJ2-7, with 7 nucleotides matching TRBD1. In germline, CDR1 is SEHNR, CDR2 FQNEAQ (reference sequence). V lost 4 bases and J lost 3; bases outside the gene matches: 0. This CDR3 has 12 amino acids. Written as DNA, the CDR3 is TGTGCCAGCAGCTACAGGGGCTACGAGCAGTACTTC. Its translation: CASSYRGYEQYF.

V gene TRBV7-2 combines with J gene TRBJ1-1, with D possibly TRBD1 on 5 matching bases. Trimming shortened V by 1 base and J by 7 bases, and 10 bases separated the two germline ends. The germline V gene has CDR1 SGHTA and CDR2 FQGNSA. CDR3 length: 13 residues. The CDR3 nucleotides are TGTGCCAGCAGCTTAGGGGGCAGCCTTGAAGCTTTCTTT. Translation gives CASSLGGSLEAFF.

The chain employs TRBV19 and TRBJ2-5, with D perhaps TRBD1 (5 bases). The CDR3 consists of 14 residues. Per the germline V gene, CDR1 is LNHDA and CDR2 is SQIVND (reference sequence). V was shortened by 4 bases and J by 0 bases, with 9 bases between the two germline ends. The CDR3 DNA follows: TGTGCCAGTAGTAGGTTACAGGACCAAGAGACCCAGTACTTC. It encodes CASSRLQDQETQYF.

The CDR3 reads CASSVRDFPPDTQYF. The CDR3 coding sequence is TGTGCCAGCAGTGTACGGGACTTCCCCCCAGATACGCAGTATTTT. The chain has TRBV9 and TRBJ2-3, with D possibly matching TRBD2 (6 bases). In germline, CDR1 is SGDLS, CDR2 YYNGEE. This CDR3 comprises 15 residues. V gave up 5 bases and J gave up 4 bases, with 17 bases separating them.

The chain recombines TRBV5-5 with TRBJ2-3; 9 bases match TRBD2. Germline-derived CDR1 and CDR2 are SGHKS and YYEKEE (reference sequence). There are 14 residues in the CDR3. V dropped 4 bases and J dropped 4; count of bases not matched to a gene: 4. The CDR3: CASSPGLAPDTQYF. CDR3 DNA sequence: TGTGCCAGCAGCCCGGGACTAGCTCCAGATACGCAGTATTTT.

The V call is TRBV13, the J call TRBJ2-2; D is unclear. The CDR3 runs 11 residues. The V end lost 4 bases, the J end lost 8 bases, and 5 bases lay between the germline ends. Germline V lookup: CDR1 PRHDT, CDR2 FYEKMQ (reference sequence). The CDR3 nucleotides read TGTGCCAGCAGCTCCCTAGGGGAGCTGTTTTTT. This translates into CASSSLGELFF.

The chain has TRBV6-5 and TRBJ1-3; the D is unclear. Per germline, CDR1 MNHEY and CDR2 SVGAGI. CDR3 length: 14 residues. V shed 5 bases and J shed 7 bases, with 15 bases lying between them. CDR3 region: CASSQNDSGNTIYF. The CDR3 DNA reads TGTGCCAGCAGTCAAAACGATTCGGGGAACACCATATATTTT.